Following are 8 T cell receptor beta chains from one sample sequenced in a study of human T cells and chemical hapten exposure. Time point denoted: patch test 1, 2 weeks after DPC sensitization. As to treatment: therapeutic diphenylcyclopropenone sensitization with weekly scalp DPC. TCRdb independently ran MiXCR on the RACE reads; one entry per CDR3 protein. The sample lists roughly 360,000 distinct CDR3 sequences; about 4.8% were seen once. Sequencing was performed on whole blood, taken in connection with sensitization to the hapten diphenylcyclopropenone (DPC). The receptors were sampled from a woman between 50 and 59 years old with alopecia areata. Some clones in this sample may be carry-over from other donors' samples.

With regard to this clonotype: A read error is possible here, since a much larger clone lies one base away. The chain carries TRBV5-5 and TRBJ2-3, with D perhaps TRBD2 (5 bases). The germline V and J ends were trimmed by 1 base and 10 bases, with 19 bases remaining between them. Germline loops: CDR1 SGHKS, CDR2 YYEKEE (reference sequence). The CDR3 contains 15 residues. The CDR3 nucleotides are TGTGCCAGCAGCTTGCTGGACGGGGAATTTGATTCGCAGTATTTT. Encoded protein: CASSLLDGEFDSQYF.

This clonotype was observed a handful of times. The chain couples TRBV3-1 to TRBJ2-3; the D gene could be TRBD1 or TRBD2 (5 bases each). Trimming took 4 bases from V and 0 from J, leaving 14 bases between them. The CDR3 contains 16 residues. Per germline, CDR1 LGHDT and CDR2 YNNKEL (reference sequence). In DNA, the CDR3 is TGTGCCAGCAGCCGGGGGTTAGGGCCTAGCACAGATACGCAGTATTTT. The encoded protein is CASSRGLGPSTDTQYF.

This clonotype was picked up many times. This rearrangement joins TRBV6-5 to TRBJ2-3; 7 bases agree with TRBD1. Germline-derived CDR1 and CDR2 are MNHEY and SVGAGI. This CDR3 spans 13 amino acids. The V and J ends lost 7 bases and 2 bases, in that order; junction bases with no gene match: 3. The CDR3 nucleotides read TGTGCCAGCACAGGGGGTGACACAGATACGCAGTATTTT. It codes for CASTGGDTDTQYF.

This clonotype was picked up many times. V usage is TRBV4-3 and J usage is TRBJ2-7; TRBD2 aligns across 8 bases. V trimming: 5 bases; J trimming: 3 bases; junction bases outside the gene matches: 3. This CDR3 region has 13 residues. CDR1 LGHNA and CDR2 YSLEER come from the germline V gene. CDR3 sequence (DNA): TGCGCCAGCAGCTCCACTAGCGGCTACGAGCAGTACTTC. Encoded protein: CASSSTSGYEQYF.

The J gene is TRBJ2-2, the V gene TRBV20-1; 9 bases line up with TRBD1. This CDR3 has 15 amino acids. Germline CDR1 and CDR2: DFQATT and SNEGSKA (reference sequence). Trimming cost V 0 bases and J 2 bases; bases outside gene matches: 1. CDR3 loop: CSARDTGGNTGELFF. CDR3 sequence (DNA): TGCAGTGCTAGAGACACAGGGGGCAACACCGGGGAGCTGTTTTTT.

This clonotype was detected ten times or more. The chain carries TRBV20-1 and TRBJ1-5; perhaps TRBD1 as D (6 bases). Germline CDR1 is DFQATT and CDR2 is SNEGSKA (reference sequence). V lost 4 bases and J 3 bases, leaving 13 bases between the germline ends. The CDR3 has 14 residues. CDR3 sequence (DNA): TGCAGTGCTATCGATACAGGGCTCAATCAGCCCCAGCATTTT. It encodes CSAIDTGLNQPQHF.

This clonotype came up many times. The chain joins TRBV6-5 to TRBJ1-2, with 7 bases fitting TRBD1. This CDR3 spans 14 amino acids. Germline CDR1 is MNHEY and CDR2 is SVGAGI. Trimming at V came to 2 bases and at J to 4 bases, leaving 4 bases not matched to a gene. CDR3 loop: CASSYRDSPYGYTF. CDR3 bases: TGTGCCAGCAGTTACCGGGACAGCCCCTATGGCTACACCTTC.

This clonotype was seen a few times. The chain links TRBV6-1 to TRBJ1-5; weak D call: TRBD1 (5 bases). CDR3 length: 15 amino acids. From germline, CDR1 is MNHNS and CDR2 SASEGT. V was cut by 1 base and J by 7 bases, with 14 bases left in between. CDR3 residues: CASSEDGGRGQPQHF. The CDR3 DNA reads as TGTGCCAGCAGTGAAGATGGGGGACGGGGACAGCCCCAGCATTTT.